This entry features one TCR beta chain sequence. TCRdb's table, derived via immunoSEQ multiplex PCR, lists solely in-frame clones and lacks some. Here the sample spans about 36,000 clones, more than 90% being singletons. This sample is part of a study of a mutant IDH1 vaccine in newly diagnosed glioma. Whole-study context: Mean patient age was around 40 years; approximately 62% were male and roughly 38% female.

Germline CDR1 reads LGHNA; CDR2 reads YNFKEQ. The CDR3 is made up of 14 amino acids. The V segment lost 3 bases and the J segment 2 bases; nucleotides outside the gene matches: 2. This sample's time point: baseline, week 1 (first vaccination visit). Treatment of the sample: pre-vaccination baseline after standard-of-care therapy. Newly diagnosed WHO grade 3 or 4 IDH1-mutant, ATRX-lost astrocytomas were identified in the donors. This TCR came from a man between 18 and 35 years old with glioma. The sequencing here drew on PBMCs, taken from a glioma patient treated with radiotherapy, temozolomide or both. This chain joins TRBV4-2 and TRBJ2-7; TRBD1 matches 9 bases. The CDR3: CASSQGTGTYEQYF. CDR3 nucleotide sequence: TGTGCCAGCAGCCAGGGGACAGGGACCTACGAGCAGTACTTC.